What follows is one T cell receptor beta chain and its context. Its antigen is undetermined. Given the absence of the conserved phenylalanine or tryptophan at the CDR3 end, a read error is likely. The data derive from a study of post-analysis software for immune sequencing data. Regarding the study as a whole: About 5 TRBV segments (TRBV5-6, TRBV5-1 and TRBV20-1 among them) occurred more frequently in patients than in controls.

Each TCR beta cDNA library carried unique molecular identifiers. Using its own MiXCR run on the PCR reads, TCRdb lists one record per CDR3 protein. The sample records some 700,000 distinct CDR3 sequences, approximately 59% being singletons. The J segment lost 6 bases and the V segment lost 4 bases, leaving 3 bases of the junction unmatched. The V gene's germline CDR1 is SGDLS and CDR2 YYNGEE. The length of the CDR3 is 13 residues. Sequencing was carried out using blood. This chain connects TRBV9 to TRBJ2-1; TRBD1 agrees at 8 bases. The sequence came from a girl aged 2 to 9 with multiple sclerosis. The DNA for the CDR3 is TGTGCCAGCAGCCCAGGGACAGGCAATGAGCAGTTCGTC. Its protein product is CASSPGTGNEQFV.